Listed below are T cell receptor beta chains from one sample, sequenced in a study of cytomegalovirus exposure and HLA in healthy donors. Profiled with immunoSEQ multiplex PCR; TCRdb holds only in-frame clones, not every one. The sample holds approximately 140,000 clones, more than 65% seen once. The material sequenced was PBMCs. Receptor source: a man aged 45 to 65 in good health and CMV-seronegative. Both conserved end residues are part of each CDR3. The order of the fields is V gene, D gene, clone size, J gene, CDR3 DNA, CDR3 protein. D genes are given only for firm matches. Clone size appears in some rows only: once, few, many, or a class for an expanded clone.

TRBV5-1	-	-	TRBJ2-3	TGCGCCAGCAGCTTTGGCCAACAGGATACGCAGTATTTT	CASSFGQQDTQYF
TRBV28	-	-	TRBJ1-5	TGTGCCAGCAGCGTAGCAGGGAGCAATCAGCCCCAGCATTTT	CASSVAGSNQPQHF
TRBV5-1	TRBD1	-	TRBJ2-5	TGCGCCAGCAGCATCCTACCGGGACAGGGTGAGACCCAGTACTTC	CASSILPGQGETQYF
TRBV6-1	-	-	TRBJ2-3	TGTGCCAGCGGAGGGATCGGCACAGATACGCAGTATTTT	CASGGIGTDTQYF
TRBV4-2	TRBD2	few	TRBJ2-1	TGTGCCAGCAGCCAGGATTTAGCGGGACGTGCCTCCTACAATGAGCAGTTCTTC	CASSQDLAGRASYNEQFF
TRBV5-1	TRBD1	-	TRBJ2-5	TGCGCCAGCAGCTTGGCCCGCATCGGGACAGGGGAGACCCAGTACTTC	CASSLARIGTGETQYF
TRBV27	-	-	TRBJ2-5	TGTGCCAGCAGTCTTTCCCGAGGGGAGACCCAGTACTTC	CASSLSRGETQYF
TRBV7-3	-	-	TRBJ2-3	TGTGCCAGCAGCAACAGGGGCACAGATACGCAGTATTTT	CASSNRGTDTQYF
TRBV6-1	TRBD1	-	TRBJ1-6	TGTGCCAGCAGTGGCCCGGGACAGGGATACTCACCCCTCCACTTT	CASSGPGQGYSPLHF
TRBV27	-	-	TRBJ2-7	TGTGCCAGCAGTCTGCGACAAAACTACGAGCAGTACTTC	CASSLRQNYEQYF
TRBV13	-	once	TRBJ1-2	TGTGCCAGCAGCTTAGATATAAGGACACCCAACTATGGCTACACCTTC	CASSLDIRTPNYGYTF
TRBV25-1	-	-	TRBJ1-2	TGTGCCAGCAGCGTTGGGGGGACTTGGGGGTCTGGCTACACCTTC	CASSVGGTWGSGYTF
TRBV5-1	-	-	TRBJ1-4	TGCGCCAGCAGGAGGGAATCAAATGAAAAACTGTTTTTT	CASRRESNEKLFF
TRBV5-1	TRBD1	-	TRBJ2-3	TGCGCCAGCAGCTCTCGCCCAGGGGGTAGTTCTGGCACAGATACGCAGTATTTT	CASSSRPGGSSGTDTQYF
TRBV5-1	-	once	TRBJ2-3	TGCGCCAGCAGCCCGGTAGCGGCCGGCACAGATACGCAGTATTTT	CASSPVAAGTDTQYF
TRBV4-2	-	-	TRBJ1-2	TGTGCCAGCAGCCAAGATATAGGCAGGGCGGACTATGGCTACACCTTC	CASSQDIGRADYGYTF
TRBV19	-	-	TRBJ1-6	TGTGCCAGTAGTACCGCGGGGTGGTCACCCCTCCACTTT	CASSTAGWSPLHF
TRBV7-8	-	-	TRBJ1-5	TGTGCCAGCAGCTTATTCGCACAGAGCGGCCAGCCCCAGCATTTT	CASSLFAQSGQPQHF
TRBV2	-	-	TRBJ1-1	TGTGCCAGCAGTGTCCAGACAGTCAACACTGAAGCTTTCTTT	CASSVQTVNTEAFF
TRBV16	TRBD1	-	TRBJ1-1	TGTGCCAGCAGACCGGGACAGTCTAGCACTGAAGCTTTCTTT	CASRPGQSSTEAFF
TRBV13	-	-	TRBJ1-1	TGTGCCAGCAGGGGGGACAAGAACACTGAAGCTTTCTTT	CASRGDKNTEAFF
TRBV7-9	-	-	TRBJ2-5	TGTGCCAGCAGCTCCATGGGGGGGCTAGAGACCCAGTACTTC	CASSSMGGLETQYF
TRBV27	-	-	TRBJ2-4	TGTGCCAGCAGTTTATCCCCCTTAATAGCCAAAAACATTCAGTACTTC	CASSLSPLIAKNIQYF
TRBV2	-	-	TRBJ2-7	TGTGCCAGCAGTGAGGCAGGGTTAAGCGAGCAGTACTTC	CASSEAGLSEQYF
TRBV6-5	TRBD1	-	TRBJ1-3	TGTGCCAGCAGTCCACAGGGGAACTCTGGAAACACCATATATTTT	CASSPQGNSGNTIYF
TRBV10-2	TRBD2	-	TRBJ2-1	TGCGCCAGCAGCCCGACTAGCGGGGGCCGCAATGAGCAGTTCTTC	CASSPTSGGRNEQFF
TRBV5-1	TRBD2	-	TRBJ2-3	TGCGCCAGCAGCCCCCGACTAGCGGACCTCACAGATACGCAGTATTTT	CASSPRLADLTDTQYF
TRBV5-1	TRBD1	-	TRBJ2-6	TGCGCCAGCAGGACAGGGGGAGCGGGGGCCAACGTCCTGACTTTC	CASRTGGAGANVLTF
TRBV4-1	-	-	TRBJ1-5	TGCGCCAGCAGCCAAGTCGCGGAGATGAACAATCAGCCCCAGCATTTT	CASSQVAEMNNQPQHF
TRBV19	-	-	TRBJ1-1	TGTGCCAGTACAACCCATGAGGACACGAACACTGAAGCTTTCTTT	CASTTHEDTNTEAFF
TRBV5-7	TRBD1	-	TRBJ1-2	TGTGCCAGCAGCCCGTTCCCGGGACAGGGGACCCCCTATGGCTACACCTTC	CASSPFPGQGTPYGYTF
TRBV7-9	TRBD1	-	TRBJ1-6	TGTGCCAGCAGCTTAGGACCGGGACAGGGGATTAATTCACCCCTCCACTTT	CASSLGPGQGINSPLHF
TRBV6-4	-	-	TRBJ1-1	TGTGCCAGCAGTGTCGAGACGGGGAACACTGAAGCTTTCTTT	CASSVETGNTEAFF
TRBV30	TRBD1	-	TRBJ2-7	TGTGCCTGGAGACAGTTGGACAGGGGGACCTACGAGCAGTACTTC	CAWRQLDRGTYEQYF
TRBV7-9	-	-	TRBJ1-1	TGTGCCACCCTCACTGAGATGAACACTGAAGCTTTCTTT	CATLTEMNTEAFF